Sequencing of this TCR beta chain was carried out in a study of T cell repertoires in cytomegalovirus infection. This clonotype was counted between two and nine times. The antigen is not known. A single record per CDR3 protein comes from TCRdb applying MiXCR to the reads. The data contain some 310,000 distinct CDR3 sequences, about 25% of them singletons. V lost 0 bases to trimming and J lost 0 bases, with 9 bases between them. Germline loops: CDR1 SGHNT, CDR2 YYREEE (reference sequence). The CDR3 contains 15 residues. The rearrangement joins TRBV5-4 to TRBJ1-1; weak D call: TRBD1 (5 bases). The sequence was collected from a human donor in good health (CMV status not recorded). Some clones in this sample may be carry-over from other donors' samples. The starting material was cultured PBMCs, obtained from culture after CMV antigen stimulation. The CDR3 is CASSLGGTMNTEAFF. For the CDR3, the DNA is TGTGCCAGCAGCTTGGGGGGGACCATGAACACTGAAGCTTTCTTT.